This is a list of T cell receptor beta chains from one sample in a study of T cells in Graves' hyperthyroidism and ophthalmopathy. TCRdb processed the multiplex PCR reads anew with MiXCR; each CDR3 protein has one entry. The sample lists roughly 740,000 distinct CDR3 sequences, over 15% occurring once. Sequenced: blood. The receptors stem from a man aged 18 to 35 with Graves' hyperthyroidism. CDR3s include the opening cysteine and the closing phenylalanine or tryptophan. Each record gives: J gene, clone size, D gene, V gene, CDR3 protein, CDR3 DNA. The D gene is left open where the match is weak. Rows give clone size only sometimes, using once, few, many, or a class for an expanded clone.

TRBJ1-5 | many | . | TRBV2 | CASSEERDQPQHF | TGTGCCAGCAGTGAGGAGCGTGATCAGCCCCAGCATTTT
TRBJ2-4 | . | . | TRBV29-1 | CSVEDGLRGSKNIQYF | TGCAGCGTTGAAGATGGGTTGAGGGGGTCCAAAAACATTCAGTACTTC
TRBJ2-3 | . | . | TRBV9 | CASSAATEGSTDTQYF | TGTGCCAGCAGCGCCGCGACAGAGGGGAGCACAGATACGCAGTATTTT
TRBJ1-2 | once | . | TRBV28 | CTSFGGPFGYTF | TGTACCAGCTTCGGGGGGCCCTTTGGCTACACCTTC
TRBJ2-7 | . | TRBD2 | TRBV7-2 | CASSMTSGRAHEQYF | TGTGCCAGCAGCATGACTAGCGGGAGGGCCCACGAGCAGTACTTC
TRBJ1-1 | many | . | TRBV6-1 | CASSARGGRLNTEAFF | TGTGCCAGCAGTGCTCGGGGGGGGCGGTTGAACACTGAAGCTTTCTTT
TRBJ2-5 | many | . | TRBV20-1 | CSASFEGQETQYF | TGCAGTGCTAGCTTCGAGGGGCAAGAGACCCAGTACTTC
TRBJ2-1 | . | . | TRBV20-1 | CSARDLGLSYNEQFF | TGCAGTGCTAGAGATTTAGGGCTCTCCTACAATGAGCAGTTCTTC
TRBJ1-1 | many | . | TRBV28 | CASSHPGNTEAFF | TGTGCCAGCAGCCACCCCGGGAACACTGAAGCTTTCTTT
TRBJ1-1 | many | . | TRBV18 | CASQGPRNTEAFF | TGTGCCAGCCAGGGGCCCCGGAACACTGAAGCTTTCTTT
TRBJ2-1 | few | TRBD1 | TRBV28 | CASSTTGKASYNEQFF | TGTGCCAGCAGTACGACAGGGAAGGCCTCCTACAATGAGCAGTTCTTC
TRBJ2-5 | . | . | TRBV29-1 | CIVDAGAQETQYF | TGCATCGTTGACGCCGGAGCCCAAGAGACCCAGTACTTC
TRBJ1-6 | few | . | TRBV7-9 | CASSLGGRGNSPLHF | TGTGCCAGCAGCTTAGGAGGACGGGGTAATTCACCCCTCCACTTT
TRBJ1-2 | few | TRBD1 | TRBV6-1 | CASSRGTGFGYTF | TGTGCCAGCAGTAGGGGGACAGGTTTTGGCTACACCTTC
TRBJ2-4 | few | TRBD2 | TRBV20-1 | CSAVTSGENIQYF | TGCAGTGCCGTGACTAGCGGGGAAAACATTCAGTACTTC
TRBJ1-2 | many | . | TRBV3-1 | CASSHVTQGGYTF | TGTGCCAGCAGCCACGTTACACAAGGTGGCTACACCTTC
TRBJ2-7 | many | TRBD2 | TRBV7-2 | CASSSRLAGGGEQYF | TGTGCCAGCAGCTCCAGACTAGCGGGAGGCGGTGAGCAGTACTTC
TRBJ2-2 | many | . | TRBV2 | CASRSSEANTGELFF | TGTGCCAGCAGGTCTTCCGAGGCGAACACCGGGGAGCTGTTTTTT
TRBJ2-3 | . | . | TRBV5-1 | CASSLGTSPDTDTQYF | TGCGCCAGCAGCCTGGGGACGTCACCCGATACGGATACGCAGTATTTT
TRBJ1-1 | many | . | TRBV12-3/TRBV12-4 | CASSLRRDWGTEAFF | TGTGCCAGCAGTTTACGGAGGGATTGGGGCACTGAAGCTTTCTTT